The present T cell receptor (beta chain) was sequenced within a study of regulatory T cells in long-lasting Graves disease. CDR3-region Arm-PCR and iRepertoire HTBI primers produced the TCR beta libraries. TCRdb reprocessed the multiplex PCR reads via MiXCR and lists one record per CDR3 protein. The sample includes hundreds of thousands of distinct CDR3 sequences, about 13% of them seen just once. V trimming: 5 bases; J trimming: 5 bases; junction bases outside the gene matches: 7. The length of the CDR3 is 15 residues. Germline V gene data show CDR1 as MNHNS and CDR2 as SASEGT. Whole-study findings and limits: There was favoring of TRBV28, TRBJ1-2 and TRBJ2-5 in persistent disease. Owing to a sample size that was small, accuracy may have been reduced.

Of note for this clonotype: What it recognizes is unknown.

Time point given: newly diagnosed GD, antithyroid drugs for less than 3 months. Construction of the TCR library relied on RNA isolated from PBMCs. The sample also formed part of further work on T cells in Graves' hyperthyroidism and ophthalmopathy. That paper notes: The HTBI primer set drove a first-round RT-PCR of the TCR CDR3. The blood repertoire included most of the expanded thyroid clonotypes above 0.001.

V gene TRBV6-1 combines with J gene TRBJ2-1; 9 bases are shared with TRBD2. The TCR comes from a man aged 25-40 years with Graves disease. The specimen was peripheral blood mononuclear cells (PBMCs), collected at new diagnosis, from a patient treated with antithyroid drugs. CDR3: CASSRSSGAHNEQFF. As DNA, the CDR3 is TGTGCCAGCAGTAGGTCTAGCGGGGCTCACAATGAGCAGTTCTTC.